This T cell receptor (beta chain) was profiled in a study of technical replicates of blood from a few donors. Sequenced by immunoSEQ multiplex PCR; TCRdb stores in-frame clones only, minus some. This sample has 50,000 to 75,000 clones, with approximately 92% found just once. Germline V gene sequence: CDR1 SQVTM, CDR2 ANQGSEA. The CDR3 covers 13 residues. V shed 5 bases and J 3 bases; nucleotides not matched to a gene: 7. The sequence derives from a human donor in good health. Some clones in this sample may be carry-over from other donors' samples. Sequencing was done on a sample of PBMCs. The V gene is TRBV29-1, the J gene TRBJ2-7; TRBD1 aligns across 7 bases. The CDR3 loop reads CSVQTDRIYEQYF. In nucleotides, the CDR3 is TGCAGCGTTCAAACGGACAGGATCTACGAGCAGTACTTC.